This record covers a single T cell receptor (beta chain). What it binds is unknown. MiXCR, applied by TCRdb to the 5' RACE reads, yields one record per CDR3 protein. The data contain 400,000 or so distinct CDR3 sequences, roughly 21% of them seen just once; the ten biggest clones take up roughly an eighth. The sample comes from a study of T-cell memory formation after mild COVID-19. Broader study findings: The main location of contracting CD4+ clones was CM and EM, and that of contracting CD8+ clones was EMRA.

Trimming at V came to 4 bases and at J to 3 bases, leaving 1 base not matched to a gene. The CDR3 length is 13 residues. Germline CDR1 SGHVS, CDR2 FQNEAQ. The sequenced sample consisted of PBMCs or a T cell subset sorted from them (not recorded which). The origin of this receptor is an adult woman who had mild COVID-19 (a few samples of this study predate the infection). Cell type and time point are not known. V usage is TRBV7-8 and J usage is TRBJ1-2; 8 bases line up with TRBD1. The chain's CDR3 is CASSSGQDYGYTF. In DNA form, the CDR3 reads TGTGCCAGCAGCTCGGGACAGGACTATGGCTACACCTTC.